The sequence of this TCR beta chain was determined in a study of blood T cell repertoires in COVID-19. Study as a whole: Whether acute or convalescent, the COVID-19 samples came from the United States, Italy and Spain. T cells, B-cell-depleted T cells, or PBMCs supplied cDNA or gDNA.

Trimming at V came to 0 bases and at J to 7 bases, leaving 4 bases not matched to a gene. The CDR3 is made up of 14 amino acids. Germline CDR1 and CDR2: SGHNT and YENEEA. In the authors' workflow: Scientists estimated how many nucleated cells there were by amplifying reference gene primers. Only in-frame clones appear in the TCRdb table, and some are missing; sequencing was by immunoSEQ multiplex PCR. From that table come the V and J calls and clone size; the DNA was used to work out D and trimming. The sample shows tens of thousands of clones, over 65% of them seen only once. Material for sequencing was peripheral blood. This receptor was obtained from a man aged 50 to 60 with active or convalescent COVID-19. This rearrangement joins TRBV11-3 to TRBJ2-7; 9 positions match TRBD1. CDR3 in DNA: TGTGCCAGCAGCTTAGACGGGACAGGGAGGGAGCAGTACTTC. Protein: CASSLDGTGREQYF.